What follows are 31 T cell receptor beta chains derived from one specimen sequenced in a study of glioma-infiltrating T cells. TCR alpha and beta CDR3 regions were amplified from RNA using iRepertoire nested multiplex PCR. TCRdb recomputed calls from the multiplex PCR reads with MiXCR, one row per CDR3 protein. The sample lists over 100,000 distinct CDR3 sequences, less than 30% occurring once. The sequenced sample consisted of glioma tissue, nonneoplastic brain tissue, or PBMCs (not recorded which). These receptors were obtained from a human donor with low-grade glioma or glioblastoma, undergoing nonglioma brain surgery, or in good health (not recorded which).

This clonotype was seen at least ten times. The chain has TRBV28 and TRBJ2-5, with 10 bases matching TRBD1. The CDR3 has 15 amino acids. The V gene end was trimmed by 2 bases and the J gene end by 3 bases; junction bases not matched to a gene: 3. CDR1 MDHEN and CDR2 SYDVKM come from the germline V gene. For the CDR3, the DNA is TGTGCCAGCAGTTTAATTGGGACAGGGGAAGAGACCCAGTACTTC. Protein: CASSLIGTGEETQYF.

Details on this clonotype: An end of the junction differs from the germline gene, which may be a read error. This chain links TRBV20-1 with TRBJ2-5; TRBD1 matches 7 bases. Germline V gene data show CDR1 as DFQATT and CDR2 as SNEGSKA (reference sequence). The CDR3 loop spans 15 amino acids. CDR3 nucleotide sequence: TGCAGTGCTATACCATCGACAGGGAAGGGGGAGACCCAATACTTC. It is translated as CSAIPSTGKGETQYF.

This clonotype came up many times. This chain uses TRBV7-9 with TRBJ2-3; TRBD1 is a possible D gene (6 bases). Germline CDR1 SEHNR, CDR2 FQNEAQ (reference sequence). V shed 3 bases and J shed 1 base, with 8 bases lying between them. The CDR3 runs to 14 residues. The CDR3 DNA reads as TGTGCCAGCAGCTTCAGGGGACGCACAGATACGCAGTATTTT. This translates into CASSFRGRTDTQYF.

The chain has TRBV29-1 and TRBJ2-3, with 8 bases lining up with TRBD1. The junction had 5 bases not matched to a gene; V was cut back by 6 bases and J by 6 bases. Germline V CDR1 and CDR2: SQVTM, ANQGSEA. This CDR3 region has 12 residues. In DNA, the CDR3 is TGCAGCGTCCGACAGGGGAGGGATACGCAGTATTTT. Its translation is CSVRQGRDTQYF.

This clonotype was observed at least ten times. The V and J genes are TRBV27 and TRBJ2-1; weak D call: TRBD2 (6 bases). This CDR3 region has 15 residues. Germline CDR1 and CDR2: MNHEY and SMNVEV (reference sequence). Trimming took off 3 bases at V and 5 bases at J, with 14 bases between the two ends. The CDR3 DNA sequence: TGTGCCAGCAGTTTGACGGGATGGGGGGACAATGAGCAGTTCTTC. This translates into CASSLTGWGDNEQFF.

The chain joins TRBV29-1 to TRBJ2-7; D may correspond to TRBD1 or TRBD2 (5 bases each). CDR3 length: 12 amino acids. Germline CDR1 reads SQVTM; CDR2 reads ANQGSEA. V was clipped by 5 bases and J by 9 bases, with 17 bases between them. The CDR3 nucleotides read TGCAGCGTTAGAGGGGACGGCATATGGCAGTACTTC. This gives the protein CSVRGDGIWQYF.

With respect to this clonotype: Its ends do not fully match the called genes, so a read error is possible. J is TRBJ2-7 and V is TRBV6-5; D is uncertain. Per the germline V gene, CDR1 is MNHEY and CDR2 is SVGAGI. The CDR3 totals 13 residues. The CDR3 region has the DNA TGTGCCAGCAGTTACTCACAGCTCTACGAGCACATCTTC. This gives the protein CASSYSQLYEHIF.

With respect to this clonotype: Just one base apart from a much larger clone, this may be a read error. The V gene is TRBV28, the J gene TRBJ2-2, with a weak D call TRBD1 (6 bases). The CDR3 is 18 amino acids. V lost 6 bases to trimming and J lost 4 bases, with 24 bases between them. Germline-derived CDR1 and CDR2 are MDHEN and SYDVKM. The CDR3 loop reads CASSSPTGYLGSTGELFF. For the CDR3, the DNA is TGTGCCAGCAGCTCTCCTACAGGGTACCTCGGCTCCACCGGGGAGCTGTTTTTT. The complete variable domain, with remaining parts taken from reference TRBV28 and TRBJ2-2, reads DVKVTQSSRYLVKRTGEKVFLECVQDMDHENMFWYRQDPGLGLRLIYFSYDVKMKEKGDIPEGYSVSREKKERFSLILESASTNQTSMYLCASSSPTGYLGSTGELFFGEGSRLTVL.

For this clonotype: A read error may explain this, as a much larger clone is one base away. V gene TRBV7-9 combines with J gene TRBJ2-1; D is ambiguous. Per the germline V gene, CDR1 is SEHNR and CDR2 is FQNEAQ (reference sequence). The CDR3 length is 15 residues. The V end lost 1 base, the J end lost 10 bases, and 17 bases lay between the germline ends. CDR3 sequence: CASSLERPVSYEQFF. The CDR3 bases are TGTGCCAGCAGCTTAGAGAGGCCCGTCTCCTACGAGCAGTTCTTC.

This clonotype has a count of ten or more. The chain recombines TRBV27 with TRBJ1-1, with no clear D. V dropped 2 bases and J dropped 3 bases, with 13 bases sitting between them. The CDR3 is made up of 15 amino acids. Germline V lookup: CDR1 MNHEY, CDR2 SMNVEV (reference sequence). The CDR3, as DNA: TGTGCCAGCAGTTTAGTCCAGGACGCACACACTGAAGCTTTCTTT. Its protein is CASSLVQDAHTEAFF.

This clonotype was recorded at least ten times. The chain employs TRBV20-1 and TRBJ2-7, with 8 bases fitting TRBD1. Looked up from germline, CDR1 is DFQATT and CDR2 is SNEGSKA (reference sequence). V dropped 2 bases and J dropped 2; count of bases not matched to a gene: 8. The CDR3 is 15 amino acids. For the CDR3, the DNA is TGCAGTGCTAGACATTTGGACAGGGTCACCTACGAGCAGTACTTC. Encoded protein: CSARHLDRVTYEQYF.

In its sample, this clonotype was seen many times. The chain has TRBV29-1 and TRBJ2-7; TRBD1 agrees at 10 bases. Germline V lookup: CDR1 SQVTM, CDR2 ANQGSEA. J was trimmed by 3 bases and V by 6 bases; bases with no gene match: 8. The CDR3 has 14 residues. The CDR3: CSVQGQGLNYEQYF. The CDR3 DNA reads as TGCAGCGTCCAGGGACAGGGGCTAAACTACGAGCAGTACTTC.

With respect to this clonotype: The conserved closing phenylalanine or tryptophan is absent in this CDR3, likely reflecting a read error. The chain employs TRBV25-1 and TRBJ2-7, with 10 bases matching TRBD2. The CDR3 covers 16 residues. The V gene's germline CDR1 is MGHDK and CDR2 SYGVNS. The J segment lost 0 bases and the V segment lost 4 bases, leaving 6 bases of the junction unmatched. The CDR3 loop reads CASSGIAGGLSYEQYL. The CDR3 DNA follows: TGTGCCAGCAGTGGGATAGCGGGAGGCCTCTCCTACGAGCAGTACCTC.

This clonotype was observed many times. The chain employs TRBV20-1 and TRBJ2-7; 9 bases are a match to TRBD1. CDR3 length: 12 amino acids. With V trimmed by 6 bases and J by 4 bases, 4 bases remained unmatched. CDR1 and CDR2 (germline): DFQATT, SNEGSKA (reference sequence). CDR3 residues: CSAGTGSYEQYF. The CDR3 DNA follows: TGCAGTGCCGGGACAGGGAGTTACGAGCAGTACTTC.

This clonotype has at least ten counts. The V and J genes are TRBV25-1 and TRBJ1-2; TRBD1 aligns across 9 bases. The CDR3 loop spans 12 amino acids. V was clipped by 6 bases and J by 6 bases; unmatched bases: 2. Germline loops: CDR1 MGHDK, CDR2 SYGVNS. Here the CDR3 DNA reads TGTGCCAGCAGACAGGGGGCGGATGGCTACACCTTC. This gives the protein CASRQGADGYTF.

This clonotype was detected ten times or more. The CDR3 reads CASSPKLIRNEQFF. Written as DNA, the CDR3 is TGTGCCAGCAGCCCTAAGCTGATACGAAATGAGCAGTTCTTC. This rearrangement joins TRBV14 to TRBJ2-1; D is ambiguous. This CDR3 comprises 14 residues. Trimming left V 4 bases short and J 7 bases short, with 14 bases between. The germline gives CDR1 SGHDN, CDR2 FVKESK.

Of note for this clonotype: Just one base apart from a much larger clone, this may be a read error. J is TRBJ2-1 and V is TRBV7-2; 15 bases are shared with TRBD2. Germline loops: CDR1 SGHTA, CDR2 FQGNSA. This CDR3 contains 17 residues. The CDR3 sequence: CASSPPGLAGGHNEQSF. The CDR3 DNA sequence: TGTGCCAGCAGCCCCCCGGGACTAGCGGGAGGCCACAATGAGCAGTCCTTC.

With respect to this clonotype: As the CDR3 is not closed by the conserved phenylalanine or tryptophan, this likely results from a read error. CDR3 sequence reads: CATTYRLNIEAFS. The CDR3 bases are TGTGCCACCACCTACAGGTTGAACATTGAAGCTTTCTCT. This chain connects TRBV15 to TRBJ1-1; tentative D call: TRBD1 (5 bases). The germline V gene has CDR1 LNHNV and CDR2 YYDKDF (reference sequence). The CDR3 has 13 residues.

This clonotype was seen more than once but under ten times. The chain carries TRBV29-1 and TRBJ2-1, with TRBD2 matching 14 bases. V trimming: 0 bases; J trimming: 5 bases; junction bases outside the gene matches: 9. The CDR3 covers 18 residues. Germline assignment: CDR1 SQVTM and CDR2 ANQGSEA. The CDR3 bases are TGCAGCGTTGAAGATCCCGGGACTAGCGGGAGAGGGAACAATGAGCAGTTCTTC. Encoded protein: CSVEDPGTSGRGNNEQFF.

The chain combines TRBV12-3 or TRBV12-4 with TRBJ2-5, with 11 bases matching TRBD2. This CDR3 region has 15 residues. The junction had 6 bases not matched to a gene; V was cut back by 5 bases and J by 4 bases. The CDR3 bases are TGTGCCAGCAGTCCGACTAGCGGGGTGAGAGAGACCCAGTACTTC. It encodes CASSPTSGVRETQYF.

This clonotype was seen ten or more times. In DNA, the CDR3 is TGCGCCAGCAGCTTGGGAGACGGAAACAATGAGCAGTTCTTC. It yields the protein CASSLGDGNNEQFF. This sequence joins TRBV5-1 and TRBJ2-1; D gene unclear. Trimming stripped 0 bases from V and 5 bases from J, with 9 bases between. The CDR3 sequence is 14 residues long. Germline CDR1 and CDR2: SGHRS and YFSETQ.

Details on this clonotype: Possible read error: a much larger clone is one base away. The V call is TRBV4-1, the J call TRBJ2-3; D assignment may be TRBD1 or TRBD2 (5 bases each). The germline gives CDR1 MGHRA, CDR2 YSYEKL. Trimming stripped 4 bases from V and 6 bases from J, with 17 bases between. The CDR3 consists of 15 residues. The CDR3 coding sequence is TGCGCCAGCAGCCGGGAGTGGGCAGGGCGCGATACGCAGTATTTT. It translates to CASSREWAGRDTQYF.

V and J are TRBV27 and TRBJ1-5, with D uncertain. Germline CDR1 and CDR2: MNHEY and SMNVEV (reference sequence). The V and J ends lost 4 bases and 13 bases respectively, with 17 bases between them. The CDR3 is 13 residues long. CDR3 DNA: TGTGCCAGCAGTTGGCGAAGCAATCAGCTTCAGCATTTT. This translates into CASSWRSNQLQHF.

This clonotype has ten or more counts. The junction differs from germline at one of its ends, possibly a read error. The V call is TRBV7-8, the J call TRBJ2-5; possibly TRBD2 for D (6 bases). There are 14 residues in the CDR3. CDR1 is SGHVS, CDR2 FQNEAQ, per germline. The CDR3 here is CASSIASDQETQYF. CDR3 sequence (DNA): TGTGCCAGCAGCATAGCTAGCGACCAAGAGACCCAGTACTTC. The full variable domain, completed using reference TRBV7-8 and TRBJ2-5, is GAGVSQSPRYKVAKRGQDVALRCDPISGHVSLFWYQQALGQGPEFLTYFQNEAQLDKSGLPSDRFFAERPEGSVSTLKIQRTQQEDSAVYLCASSIASDQETQYFGPGTRLLVL.

This clonotype was observed at least ten times. The chain is built from TRBV4-1 and TRBJ1-1, with D uncertain. The V and J ends lost 0 bases and 5 bases respectively, with 10 bases between them. The CDR3 loop spans 14 amino acids. Germline lookup yields CDR1 MGHRA and CDR2 YSYEKL. The DNA for the CDR3 is TGCGCCAGCAGCCAAGATGGGCAGGTGACTGAAGCTTTCTTT. It translates to CASSQDGQVTEAFF.

V usage is TRBV6-2 or TRBV6-3 and J usage is TRBJ2-1; TRBD2 matches 7 bases. Germline CDR1 MNHEY, CDR2 SVGEGT. This CDR3 is 14 amino acids long. After removal of 5 bases from V and 7 bases from J, the junction contained 8 bases not matched to a gene. The CDR3 reads CASSPKLALNEQFF. In DNA form, the CDR3 reads TGTGCCAGCAGTCCGAAACTAGCGTTGAATGAGCAGTTCTTC.

This clonotype was counted ten times or more. This chain joins TRBV5-1 and TRBJ2-1; 7 positions agree with TRBD2. Germline CDR1 SGHRS, CDR2 YFSETQ. V was pared by 1 base and J by 2 bases, with 3 bases of the junction left unmatched. This CDR3 is 15 amino acids long. The CDR3 protein is CASSLSSGTYNEQFF. DNA of the CDR3: TGCGCCAGCAGCTTGTCTAGCGGAACCTACAATGAGCAGTTCTTC.

Concerning this clonotype: A read error may be the cause here, since a much bigger clone is one base away. The chain carries TRBV5-8 and TRBJ2-3; D could derive from TRBD1 or TRBD2 (5 bases each). The CDR3 runs to 13 residues. Germline CDR1 is SGHTS and CDR2 is YDEGEE. Trimming took off 5 bases at V and 8 bases at J, with 15 bases between the two ends. CDR3 residues: CASRLPPGSTQYF. Here the CDR3 DNA reads TGTGCCAGCAGATTGCCCCCAGGGAGTACGCAGTATTTT.

In this sample, this clonotype turned up a few times. The chain recombines TRBV19 with TRBJ1-1; 7 bases agree with TRBD1. The germline CDR1 and CDR2 sequences are LNHDA and SQIVND (reference sequence). There are 13 residues in the CDR3. V shed 6 bases and J 4 bases; nucleotides not matched to a gene: 5. The CDR3 loop reads CASSYDRVTEAFF. CDR3 nucleotide sequence: TGTGCCAGTAGCTACGACAGGGTCACTGAAGCTTTCTTT.

This clonotype was found many times. The chain combines TRBV20-1 with TRBJ1-5, with a possible D match to TRBD1 (6 bases). The CDR3 contains 14 residues. Trimming stripped 0 bases from V and 7 bases from J, with 13 bases between. In germline, CDR1 is DFQATT, CDR2 SNEGSKA (reference sequence). The CDR3 is CSARDPGQNQPQHF. The DNA for the CDR3 is TGCAGTGCTAGAGATCCTGGACAGAACCAGCCCCAGCATTTT.

The table lists this clonotype with many counts. The V and J genes are TRBV20-1 and TRBJ2-2; TRBD1 or TRBD2 may be the D gene (5 bases each). V dropped 4 bases and J dropped 6 bases, with 15 bases sitting between them. This CDR3 contains 14 residues. Germline V gives CDR1 DFQATT, CDR2 SNEGSKA (reference sequence). The DNA of the CDR3 is TGCAGTGCTATGGGGACGGGAAGCGCCGGGGAGCTGTTTTTT. This encodes CSAMGTGSAGELFF.